The T cell receptor (beta chain) described here comes from a study of CD8+ T cells in alopecia areata. Across the study: In an open-label trial, patients got 5 to 10 mg tofacitinib twice daily.

Reverse transcribed after extraction, RNA yielded cDNA as the sequencing template. The repertoire was sequenced with immunoSEQ multiplex PCR; TCRdb's copy has only in-frame clones and lacks some. The data hold 150,000 or so clones, with roughly two thirds observed a single time. Per the germline V gene, CDR1 is SGHAT and CDR2 is FQNNGV. The CDR3 spans 12 residues. V was clipped by 8 bases and J by 1 base, with 8 bases between them. Treatment specified: oral pan-JAK inhibitor, 5-10 mg twice daily. Obtained from alopecia areata patients were lesional scalp punch biopsies along with peripheral blood. Source: CD4+ T cells sorted from blood, taken at week 4, from a patient treated with tofacitinib. The receptor comes from a human donor with alopecia areata. This chain connects TRBV11-2 to TRBJ1-1; unclear D gene. The CDR3 DNA reads as TGTGCCAGCGGAAGACAGAACACTGAAGCTTTCTTT. It codes for CASGRQNTEAFF.